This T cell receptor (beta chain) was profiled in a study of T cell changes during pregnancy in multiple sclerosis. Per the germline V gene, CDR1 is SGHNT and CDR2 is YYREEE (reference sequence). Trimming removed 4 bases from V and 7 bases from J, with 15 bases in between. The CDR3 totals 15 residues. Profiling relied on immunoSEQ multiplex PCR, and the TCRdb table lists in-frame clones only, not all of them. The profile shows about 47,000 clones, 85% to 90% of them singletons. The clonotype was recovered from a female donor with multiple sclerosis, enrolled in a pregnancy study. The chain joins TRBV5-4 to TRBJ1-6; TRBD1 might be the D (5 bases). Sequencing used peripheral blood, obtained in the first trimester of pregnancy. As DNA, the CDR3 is TGTGCCAGCAGCCCCGCGGGGGGTGGAAATTCACCCCTCCACTTT. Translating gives CASSPAGGGNSPLHF.